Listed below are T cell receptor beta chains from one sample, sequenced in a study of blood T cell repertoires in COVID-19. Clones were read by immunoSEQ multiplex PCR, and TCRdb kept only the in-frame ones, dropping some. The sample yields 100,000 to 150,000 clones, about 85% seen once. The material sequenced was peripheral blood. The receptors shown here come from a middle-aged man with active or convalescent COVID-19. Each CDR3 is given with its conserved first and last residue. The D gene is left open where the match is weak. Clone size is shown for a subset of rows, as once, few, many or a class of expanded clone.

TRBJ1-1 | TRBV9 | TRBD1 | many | CASSVGRDRGFTEAFF | TGTGCCAGCAGCGTAGGCCGGGACAGGGGATTTACTGAAGCTTTCTTT
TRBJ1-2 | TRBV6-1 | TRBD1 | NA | CASSDWKTGGIYGYTF | TGTGCCAGCAGTGACTGGAAAACAGGGGGGATCTATGGCTACACCTTC
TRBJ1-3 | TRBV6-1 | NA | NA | CASSESTGNTIYF | TGTGCCAGCAGTGAATCTACGGGAAACACCATATATTTT
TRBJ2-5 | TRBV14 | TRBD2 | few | CASSPEEWVAGGKTQYF | TGTGCCAGCAGCCCCGAGGAGTGGGTAGCGGGGGGCAAGACCCAGTACTTC
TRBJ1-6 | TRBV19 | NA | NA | CASSTVAGNSPLHF | TGTGCCAGTAGTACGGTTGCAGGGAATTCACCCCTCCACTTT
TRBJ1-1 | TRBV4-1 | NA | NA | CASSQARLNTEAFF | TGCGCCAGCAGCCAAGCCAGGTTGAACACTGAAGCTTTCTTT
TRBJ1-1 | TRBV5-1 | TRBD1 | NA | CASSGASGQGASTEAFF | TGCGCCAGCAGCGGGGCAAGCGGACAGGGGGCGAGCACTGAAGCTTTCTTT
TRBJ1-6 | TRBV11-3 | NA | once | CASSLLQNSPLHF | TGTGCCAGCAGCTTACTACAGAATTCACCCCTCCACTTT
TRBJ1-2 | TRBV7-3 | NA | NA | CASSASGGAFYGYTF | TGTGCCAGCAGCGCAAGCGGGGGGGCTTTCTATGGCTACACCTTC
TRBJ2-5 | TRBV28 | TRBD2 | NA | CASSPHSGGQETQYF | TGTGCCAGCAGTCCTCACTCGGGGGGGCAAGAGACCCAGTACTTC
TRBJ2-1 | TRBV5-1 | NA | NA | CASSLGQPDNEQFF | TGCGCCAGCAGCTTGGGACAGCCCGACAATGAGCAGTTCTTC
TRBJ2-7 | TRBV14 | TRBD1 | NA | CASSQNRGLLGYEQYF | TGTGCCAGCAGCCAGAACAGGGGGCTCTTGGGCTACGAGCAGTACTTC
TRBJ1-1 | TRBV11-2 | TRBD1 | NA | CASARDRDTEAFF | TGTGCCAGCGCCCGAGACAGGGACACTGAAGCTTTCTTT
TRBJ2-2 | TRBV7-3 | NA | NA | CASSHGTGGELFF | TGTGCCAGCAGCCACGGTACCGGCGGGGAGCTGTTTTTT
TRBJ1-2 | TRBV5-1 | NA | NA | CASSPPTGSGYTF | TGCGCCAGCAGCCCACCGACAGGAAGCGGCTACACCTTC
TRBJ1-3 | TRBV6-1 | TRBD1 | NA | CASSEDRQGARGNTIYF | TGTGCCAGCAGTGAGGACCGACAGGGGGCGCGGGGAAACACCATATATTTT
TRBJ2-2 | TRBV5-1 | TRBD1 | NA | CASSLLTGTGNTGELFF | TGCGCCAGCAGCTTACTCACCGGGACAGGGAACACCGGGGAGCTGTTTTTT
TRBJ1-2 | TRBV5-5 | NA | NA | CASSLAWTANYGYTF | TGTGCCAGCAGCTTGGCCTGGACAGCGAACTATGGCTACACCTTC
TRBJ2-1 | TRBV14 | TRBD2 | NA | CASSVLTSGGSREQFF | TGTGCCAGCAGCGTCTTGACTAGCGGGGGGTCAAGGGAGCAGTTCTTC
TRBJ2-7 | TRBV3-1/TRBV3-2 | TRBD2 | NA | CASSQERLAGREQYF | TGTGCCAGCAGCCAAGAAAGACTAGCGGGGAGGGAGCAGTACTTC
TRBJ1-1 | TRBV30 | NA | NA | CASGGRRANTEAFF | TGTGCCTCTGGGGGCAGGCGGGCGAACACTGAAGCTTTCTTT
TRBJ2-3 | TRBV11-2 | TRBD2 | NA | CASSYLSGGPILTQYF | TGTGCCAGCAGCTATCTTAGCGGGGGGCCCATTCTTACGCAGTATTTT
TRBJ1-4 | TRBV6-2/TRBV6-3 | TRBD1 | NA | CASSQAGGANEKLFF | TGTGCCAGCAGCCAAGCAGGGGGAGCTAATGAAAAACTGTTTTTT
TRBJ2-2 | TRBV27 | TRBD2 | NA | CASSSTSGENTGELFF | TGTGCCAGCAGTTCGACTAGCGGGGAGAACACCGGGGAGCTGTTTTTT
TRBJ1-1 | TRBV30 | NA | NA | CAWSNRVTNTEAFF | TGTGCCTGGAGTAACAGGGTGACGAACACTGAAGCTTTCTTT
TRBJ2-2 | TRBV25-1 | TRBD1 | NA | CASRGLTGANTGELFF | TGTGCCAGCAGGGGACTGACAGGGGCGAACACCGGGGAGCTGTTTTTT
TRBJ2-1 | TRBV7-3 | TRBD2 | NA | CASSQSGGPPDNEQFF | TGTGCCAGCAGCCAAAGCGGGGGCCCCCCCGACAATGAGCAGTTCTTC
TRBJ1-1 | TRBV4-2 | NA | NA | CASSPQGMNTEAFF | TGTGCCAGCAGCCCCCAGGGGATGAACACTGAAGCTTTCTTT